Following are 19 T cell receptor beta chains from one sample sequenced in a study of T cell repertoires in cytomegalovirus infection. TCRdb redid the calling of the reads with MiXCR, one entry per CDR3 protein. The sample carries 680,000 or so distinct CDR3 sequences, about 30% recorded once. These receptors have no identified antigens. The sample in question was cultured PBMCs, obtained from culture after CMV antigen stimulation. The receptors were gathered from a human donor in good health (CMV status not recorded). Some clones in this sample may be carry-over from other donors' samples.

The chain has TRBV12-3 or TRBV12-4 and TRBJ2-1; 7 bases are a match to TRBD2. The V segment lost 7 bases and the J segment 2 bases; nucleotides outside the gene matches: 8. The CDR3 spans 15 residues. In DNA, the CDR3 is TGTGCCAGCACCTTGGGAGGGGATACCTACAATGAGCAGTTCTTC. Its protein product is CASTLGGDTYNEQFF.

This clonotype has only a few counts. This rearrangement joins TRBV19 to TRBJ2-7; D might be TRBD2 (6 bases). The V gene's germline CDR1 is LNHDA and CDR2 SQIVND (reference sequence). The V gene lost 5 bases and the J gene lost 7 bases, with 12 bases spanning the gap. The CDR3 is 12 residues long. The CDR3 region has the DNA TGTGCCAGTAGTTTGCGGGACGGAGAGCAGTACTTC. Protein sequence: CASSLRDGEQYF.

The rearrangement joins TRBV4-1 to TRBJ2-3; TRBD2 agrees at 8 bases. V lost 1 base to trimming and J lost 7 bases; unmatched junction nucleotides: 7. CDR1 is MGHRA, CDR2 YSYEKL, per germline. There are 15 residues in the CDR3. For the CDR3, the DNA is TGCGCCAGCAGCCAAGTGTGGTCTAGCGGGTATACGCAGTATTTT. Protein: CASSQVWSSGYTQYF.

The chain recombines TRBV9 with TRBJ2-3, with TRBD2 as a possible D gene (5 bases). The CDR3 contains 15 residues. Germline values: CDR1 SGDLS, CDR2 YYNGEE. Trimming took off 0 bases at V and 3 bases at J, with 11 bases between the two ends. This CDR3 reads CASSVGGIWTDTQYF. The DNA for the CDR3 is TGTGCCAGCAGCGTAGGAGGGATCTGGACAGATACGCAGTATTTT.

This clonotype was detected only a few times. The rearrangement uses TRBV6-6 and TRBJ1-5; tentatively, D is TRBD1 (6 bases). The CDR3 runs 14 residues. CDR1 and CDR2 (germline): MNHNY, SVGAGI (reference sequence). V was cut by 7 bases and J by 3 bases, with 13 bases left in between. CDR3 region: CASNSQGLNQPQHF. Written as DNA, the CDR3 is TGTGCCAGCAATTCACAGGGCCTCAATCAGCCCCAGCATTTT.

This clonotype was counted a few times. The chain carries TRBV6-6 and TRBJ2-3, with TRBD2 matching 8 bases. The CDR3 runs 16 residues. The J segment lost 4 bases and the V segment lost 6 bases, leaving 12 bases of the junction unmatched. Germline V CDR1 and CDR2: MNHNY, SVGAGI (reference sequence). The CDR3 DNA sequence: TGTGCCAGCAGCCGGGGACTAGGAGGTTGGGCAGATACGCAGTATTTT. Its protein is CASSRGLGGWADTQYF.

This chain uses TRBV7-8 with TRBJ1-2; weak D call: TRBD1 (6 bases). The V gene's germline CDR1 is SGHVS and CDR2 FQNEAQ. The germline V and J ends were trimmed by 3 bases and 5 bases, with 13 bases remaining between them. CDR3 length equals 14 residues. The CDR3 loop is CASSFSFRGYGYTF. CDR3 in DNA: TGTGCCAGCAGCTTCAGTTTCAGGGGATATGGCTACACCTTC. Variable domain in full (rest from reference TRBV7-8 and TRBJ1-2): GAGVSQSPRYKVAKRGQDVALRCDPISGHVSLFWYQQALGQGPEFLTYFQNEAQLDKSGLPSDRFFAERPEGSVSTLKIQRTQQEDSAVYLCASSFSFRGYGYTFGSGTRLTVV.

This clonotype was counted a single time. In nucleotides, the CDR3 is TGTGCCAGCAGCTTGAGGGGGGAAGGGAGCAATCAGCCCCAGCATTTT. This sequence encodes CASSLRGEGSNQPQHF. The chain links TRBV11-2 to TRBJ1-5; D might be TRBD1 (6 bases). With 3 bases removed from V and 1 base from J, the gap between germline ends came to 13 bases. The CDR3 totals 16 residues. Per germline, CDR1 SGHAT and CDR2 FQNNGV.

The chain employs TRBV7-2 and TRBJ2-4; 8 nucleotides match TRBD2. In germline, CDR1 is SGHTA, CDR2 FQGNSA. This CDR3 spans 16 amino acids. V was clipped by 2 bases and J by 1 base; unmatched bases: 4. CDR3 coding DNA: TGTGCCAGCAGCTTATGGCGGGAGGAGGCCAAAAACATTCAGTACTTC. The encoded protein is CASSLWREEAKNIQYF.

The V call is TRBV7-9, the J call TRBJ2-5; D is undetermined. Trimming shortened V by 2 bases and J by 7 bases, and 8 bases separated the two germline ends. The CDR3 runs to 12 residues. CDR1 is SEHNR, CDR2 FQNEAQ, per germline (reference sequence). CDR3 region: CASSLLDGTQYF. The CDR3 nucleotides read TGTGCCAGCAGCTTACTCGACGGGACCCAGTACTTC.

The V call is TRBV20-1, the J call TRBJ2-5, with TRBD1 matching 10 bases. The CDR3 is 14 amino acids. The V and J ends lost 7 bases and 5 bases, in that order; junction bases with no gene match: 10. Germline values: CDR1 DFQATT, CDR2 SNEGSKA (reference sequence). The CDR3 sequence is CSESRDRGLETQYF. In DNA form, the CDR3 reads TGCAGTGAATCCCGGGACAGGGGATTGGAGACCCAGTACTTC.

This clonotype occurred a few times. The chain uses TRBV20-1 and TRBJ1-1; 7 nucleotides line up with TRBD1. CDR3 length: 13 residues. Per germline, CDR1 DFQATT and CDR2 SNEGSKA (reference sequence). V lost 2 bases, J lost 7 bases, and 7 bases stayed unmatched. The CDR3 DNA sequence: TGCAGTGCTAGAACAGGGGCTTCGAGTGAAGCTTTCTTT. This encodes CSARTGASSEAFF.

This chain uses TRBV27 with TRBJ1-5; TRBD1 might be the D (6 bases). Trimming took off 8 bases at V and 2 bases at J, with 13 bases between the two ends. Looked up from germline, CDR1 is MNHEY and CDR2 is SMNVEV (reference sequence). This CDR3 is built from 14 residues. CDR3 DNA: TGTGCCAGCCGGCGGGGGGCTGGCAATCAGCCCCAGCATTTT. Its protein is CASRRGAGNQPQHF.

The rearrangement uses TRBV4-1 and TRBJ2-3; TRBD1 aligns across 10 bases. From germline, CDR1 is MGHRA and CDR2 YSYEKL. Losses at the gene ends were 1 base for V and 6 bases for J; bases not matched to a gene: 7. The CDR3 consists of 16 residues. The CDR3 sequence: CASSQVGQGMGDTQYF. DNA of the CDR3: TGCGCCAGCAGCCAAGTGGGACAGGGGATGGGGGATACGCAGTATTTT.

This chain links TRBV7-6 with TRBJ1-5, with D maybe TRBD1 (6 bases). CDR3 size: 18 residues. Trimming stripped 1 base from V and 0 bases from J, with 16 bases between. The germline CDR1 and CDR2 sequences are SGHVS and FNYEAQ. The CDR3 nucleotides are TGTGCCAGCAGCTTAGGACGAGTCAAGGGGGGTAGCAATCAGCCCCAGCATTTT. This gives the protein CASSLGRVKGGSNQPQHF.

The chain recombines TRBV7-9 with TRBJ2-7, with D perhaps assigned TRBD1 or TRBD2 (6 bases each). CDR3 length equals 14 residues. Per germline, CDR1 SEHNR and CDR2 FQNEAQ (reference sequence). Between the trimmed V and J ends, which lost 5 bases and 7 bases, there was a span of 18 bases. For the CDR3, the DNA is TGTGCCAGCAGCCCCTGGAGGGGGAGAGGAGAGCAGTACTTC. This gives the protein CASSPWRGRGEQYF.

The rearrangement uses TRBV20-1 and TRBJ2-7; 10 bases align to TRBD2. The CDR3 covers 15 residues. V trimming: 5 bases; J trimming: 2 bases; junction bases outside the gene matches: 9. Germline CDR1 and CDR2: DFQATT and SNEGSKA (reference sequence). CDR3 DNA sequence: TGCAGTGCTCCTCAACGGACTAGCGGACCCTACGAGCAGTACTTC. Its protein is CSAPQRTSGPYEQYF.

This clonotype was seen many times. V usage is TRBV7-2 and J usage is TRBJ1-3, with D possibly being TRBD1 (5 bases). The CDR3 is 14 residues long. The germline gives CDR1 SGHTA, CDR2 FQGNSA. V was pared by 9 bases and J by 8 bases, with 20 bases between. The CDR3 protein is CASRVDQGSDTIYF. CDR3 DNA: TGTGCCAGTAGGGTGGACCAGGGTTCGGACACCATATATTTT.

The CDR3 loop reads CASSIDYRGTDTQYF. Written as DNA, the CDR3 is TGTGCCAGTAGTATAGATTACAGGGGCACAGATACGCAGTATTTT. The chain combines TRBV19 with TRBJ2-3; weak D call: TRBD1 (6 bases). V was clipped by 0 bases and J by 1 base, with 8 bases between them. Germline values: CDR1 LNHDA, CDR2 SQIVND (reference sequence). The length of the CDR3 is 15 residues.